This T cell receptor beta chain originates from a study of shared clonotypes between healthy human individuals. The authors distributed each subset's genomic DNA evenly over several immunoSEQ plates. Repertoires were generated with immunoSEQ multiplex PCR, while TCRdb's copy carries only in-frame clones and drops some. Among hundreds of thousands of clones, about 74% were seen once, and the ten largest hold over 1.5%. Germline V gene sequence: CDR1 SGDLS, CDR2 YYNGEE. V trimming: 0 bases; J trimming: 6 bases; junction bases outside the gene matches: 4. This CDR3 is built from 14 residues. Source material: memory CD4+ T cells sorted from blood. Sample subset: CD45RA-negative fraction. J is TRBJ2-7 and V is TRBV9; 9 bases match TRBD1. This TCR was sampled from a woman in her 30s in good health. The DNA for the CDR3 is TGTGCCAGCAGCGTAGGTGGACAGGGGCCCGAGCAGTACTTC. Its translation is CASSVGGQGPEQYF.